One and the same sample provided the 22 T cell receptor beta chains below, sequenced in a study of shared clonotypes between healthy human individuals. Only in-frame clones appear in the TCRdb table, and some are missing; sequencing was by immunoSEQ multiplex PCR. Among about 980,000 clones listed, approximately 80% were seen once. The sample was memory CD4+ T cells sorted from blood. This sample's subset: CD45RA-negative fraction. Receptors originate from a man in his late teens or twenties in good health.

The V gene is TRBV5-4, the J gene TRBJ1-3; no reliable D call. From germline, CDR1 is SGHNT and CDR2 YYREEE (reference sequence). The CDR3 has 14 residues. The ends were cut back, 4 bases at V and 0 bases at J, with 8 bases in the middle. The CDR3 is CASSLTDSGNTIYF. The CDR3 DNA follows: TGTGCCAGCAGCCTCACTGACTCTGGAAACACCATATATTTT.

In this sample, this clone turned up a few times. CDR3 in amino acids: CASTRGQQAFF. CDR3 DNA: TGTGCCAGCACCCGAGGACAACAAGCTTTCTTT. The chain has TRBV6-5 and TRBJ1-1; TRBD1 is a possible D gene (5 bases). V gave up 7 bases and J gave up 9 bases, with 12 bases separating them. Looked up from germline, CDR1 is MNHEY and CDR2 is SVGAGI. This CDR3 is built from 11 residues.

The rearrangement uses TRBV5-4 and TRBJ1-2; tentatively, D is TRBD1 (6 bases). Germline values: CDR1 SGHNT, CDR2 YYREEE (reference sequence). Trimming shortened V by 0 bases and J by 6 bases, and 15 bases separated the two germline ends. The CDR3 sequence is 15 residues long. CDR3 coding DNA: TGTGCCAGCAGCTTGGCCACGGGGGCCGGTGATGGCTACACCTTC. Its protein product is CASSLATGAGDGYTF.

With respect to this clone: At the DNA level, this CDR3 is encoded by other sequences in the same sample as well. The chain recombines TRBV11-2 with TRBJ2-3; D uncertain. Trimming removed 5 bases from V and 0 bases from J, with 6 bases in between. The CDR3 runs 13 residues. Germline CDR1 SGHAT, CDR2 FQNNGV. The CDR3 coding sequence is TGTGCCAGCAGCCCTACTAGCACAGATACGCAGTATTTT. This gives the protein CASSPTSTDTQYF. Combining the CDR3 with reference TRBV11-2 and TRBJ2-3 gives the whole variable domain EAGVAQSPRYKIIEKRQSVAFWCNPISGHATLYWYQQILGQGPKLLIQFQNNGVVDDSQLPKDRFSAERLKGVDSTLKIQPAKLEDSAVYLCASSPTSTDTQYFGPGTRLTVL.

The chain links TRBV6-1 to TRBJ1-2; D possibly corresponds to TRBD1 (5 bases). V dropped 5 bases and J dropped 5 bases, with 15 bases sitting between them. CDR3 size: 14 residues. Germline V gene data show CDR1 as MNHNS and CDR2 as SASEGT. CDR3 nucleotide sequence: TGTGCCAGCAGTCAGGGACGTCGAGAATATGGCTACACCTTC. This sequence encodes CASSQGRREYGYTF.

CDR3 in amino acids: CAINRQANSPLHF. Here the CDR3 DNA reads TGTGCCATAAACCGACAGGCTAATTCACCCCTCCACTTT. The rearrangement links TRBV10-3 to TRBJ1-6, with D possibly being TRBD1 (6 bases). Germline-derived CDR1 and CDR2 are ENHRY and SYGVKD. Trimming took 9 bases from V and 6 from J, leaving 12 bases between them. This CDR3 is 13 amino acids long.

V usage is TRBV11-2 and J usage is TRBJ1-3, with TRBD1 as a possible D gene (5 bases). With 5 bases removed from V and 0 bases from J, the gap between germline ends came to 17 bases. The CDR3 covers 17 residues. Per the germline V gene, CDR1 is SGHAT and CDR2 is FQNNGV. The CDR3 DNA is TGTGCCAGCAGCGACGGGACGTGGCTGACCTCTGGAAACACCATATATTTT. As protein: CASSDGTWLTSGNTIYF.

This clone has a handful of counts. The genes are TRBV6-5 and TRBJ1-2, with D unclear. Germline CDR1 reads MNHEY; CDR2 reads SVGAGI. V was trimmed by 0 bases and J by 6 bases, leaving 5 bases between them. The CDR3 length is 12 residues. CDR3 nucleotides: TGTGCCAGCAGTTACTCGGGGAATGGCTACACCTTC. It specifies CASSYSGNGYTF.

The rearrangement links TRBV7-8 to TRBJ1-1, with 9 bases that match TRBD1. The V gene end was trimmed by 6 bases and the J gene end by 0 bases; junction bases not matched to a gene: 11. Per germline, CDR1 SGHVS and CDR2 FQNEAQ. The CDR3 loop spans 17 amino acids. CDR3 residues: CASSYRQGDFMNTEAFF. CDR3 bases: TGTGCCAGCAGTTACAGACAGGGGGATTTTATGAACACTGAAGCTTTCTTT.

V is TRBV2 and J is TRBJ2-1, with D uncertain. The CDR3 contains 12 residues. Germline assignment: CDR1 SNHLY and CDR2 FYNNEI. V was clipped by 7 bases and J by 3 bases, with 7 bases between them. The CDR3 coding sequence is TGTGCCAGCAAATGGAACTACAATGAGCAGTTCTTC. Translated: CASKWNYNEQFF.

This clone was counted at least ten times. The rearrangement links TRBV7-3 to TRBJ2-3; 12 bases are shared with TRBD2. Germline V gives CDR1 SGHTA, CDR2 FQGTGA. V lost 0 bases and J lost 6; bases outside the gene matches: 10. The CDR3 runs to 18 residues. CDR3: CASSLTPPSGGARDTQYF. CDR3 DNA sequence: TGTGCCAGCAGCTTAACCCCCCCTAGCGGGGGGGCACGTGATACGCAGTATTTT.

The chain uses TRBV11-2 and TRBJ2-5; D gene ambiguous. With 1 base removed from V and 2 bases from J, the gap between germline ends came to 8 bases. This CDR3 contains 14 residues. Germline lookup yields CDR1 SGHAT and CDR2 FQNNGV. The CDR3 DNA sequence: TGTGCCAGCAGCTTAGTACACATACAAGAGACCCAGTACTTC. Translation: CASSLVHIQETQYF.

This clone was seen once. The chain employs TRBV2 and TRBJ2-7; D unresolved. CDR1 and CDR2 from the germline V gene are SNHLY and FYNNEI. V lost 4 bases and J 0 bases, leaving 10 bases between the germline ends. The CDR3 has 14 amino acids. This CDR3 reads CASSAGSRSYEQYF. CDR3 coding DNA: TGTGCCAGCAGTGCGGGTTCGCGCTCCTACGAGCAGTACTTC.

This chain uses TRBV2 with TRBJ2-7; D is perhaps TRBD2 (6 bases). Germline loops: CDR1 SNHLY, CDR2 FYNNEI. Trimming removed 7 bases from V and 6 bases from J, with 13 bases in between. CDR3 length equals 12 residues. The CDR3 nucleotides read TGTGCCAGCAATTCGAGGGACTCCGAGCAGTACTTC. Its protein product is CASNSRDSEQYF.

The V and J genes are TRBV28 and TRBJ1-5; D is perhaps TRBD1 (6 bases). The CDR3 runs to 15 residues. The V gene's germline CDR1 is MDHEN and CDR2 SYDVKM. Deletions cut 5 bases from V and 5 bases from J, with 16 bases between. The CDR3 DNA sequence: TGTGCCAGCAGTACCCTACAGGGTACGTATCAGCCCCAGCATTTT. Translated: CASSTLQGTYQPQHF.

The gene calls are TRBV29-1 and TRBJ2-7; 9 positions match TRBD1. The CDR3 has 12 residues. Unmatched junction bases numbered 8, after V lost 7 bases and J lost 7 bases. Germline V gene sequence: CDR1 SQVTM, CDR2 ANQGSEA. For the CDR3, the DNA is TGCAGCGCTTGGACAGGGGCGGGGGAGCAGTACTTC. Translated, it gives CSAWTGAGEQYF.

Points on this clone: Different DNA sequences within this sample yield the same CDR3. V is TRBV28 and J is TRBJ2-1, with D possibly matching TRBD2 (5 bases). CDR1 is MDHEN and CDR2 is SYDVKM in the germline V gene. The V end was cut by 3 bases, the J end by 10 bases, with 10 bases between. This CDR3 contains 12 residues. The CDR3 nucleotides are TGTGCCAGCAGTTTGCGGGTAGGGGAGCAGTTCTTC. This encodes CASSLRVGEQFF.

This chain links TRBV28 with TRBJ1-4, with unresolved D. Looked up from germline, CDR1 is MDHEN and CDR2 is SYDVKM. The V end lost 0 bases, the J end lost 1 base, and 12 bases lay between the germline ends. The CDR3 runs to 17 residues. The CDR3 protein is CASSLWGSGETNEKLFF. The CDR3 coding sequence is TGTGCCAGCAGTTTATGGGGGAGCGGAGAAACTAATGAAAAACTGTTTTTT. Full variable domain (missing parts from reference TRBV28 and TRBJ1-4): DVKVTQSSRYLVKRTGEKVFLECVQDMDHENMFWYRQDPGLGLRLIYFSYDVKMKEKGDIPEGYSVSREKKERFSLILESASTNQTSMYLCASSLWGSGETNEKLFFGSGTQLSVL.

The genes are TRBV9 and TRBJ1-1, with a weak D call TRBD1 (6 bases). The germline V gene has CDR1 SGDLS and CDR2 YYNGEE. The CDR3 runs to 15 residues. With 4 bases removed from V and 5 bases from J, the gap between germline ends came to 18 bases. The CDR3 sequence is CASSSNQGLGTEAFF. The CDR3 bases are TGTGCCAGCAGCTCGAATCAGGGGCTAGGAACTGAAGCTTTCTTT.

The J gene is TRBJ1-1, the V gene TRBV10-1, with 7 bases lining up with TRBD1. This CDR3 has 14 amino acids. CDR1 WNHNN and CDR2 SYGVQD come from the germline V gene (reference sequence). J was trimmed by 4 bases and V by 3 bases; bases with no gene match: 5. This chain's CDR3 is CASSEYRGSTEAFF. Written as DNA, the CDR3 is TGCGCCAGCAGTGAATACAGGGGAAGCACTGAAGCTTTCTTT.

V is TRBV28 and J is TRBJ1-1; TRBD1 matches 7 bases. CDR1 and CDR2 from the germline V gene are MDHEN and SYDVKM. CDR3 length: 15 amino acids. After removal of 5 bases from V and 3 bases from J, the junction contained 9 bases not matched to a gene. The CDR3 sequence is CASSITGDWYTEAFF. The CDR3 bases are TGTGCCAGCAGTATAACAGGGGATTGGTACACTGAAGCTTTCTTT.

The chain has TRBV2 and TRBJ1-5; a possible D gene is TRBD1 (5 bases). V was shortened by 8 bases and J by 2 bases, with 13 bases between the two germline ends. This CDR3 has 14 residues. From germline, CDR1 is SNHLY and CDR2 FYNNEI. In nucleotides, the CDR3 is TGTGCCAGCCTCCGGGACGTCGGCAATCAGCCCCAGCATTTT. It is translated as CASLRDVGNQPQHF.